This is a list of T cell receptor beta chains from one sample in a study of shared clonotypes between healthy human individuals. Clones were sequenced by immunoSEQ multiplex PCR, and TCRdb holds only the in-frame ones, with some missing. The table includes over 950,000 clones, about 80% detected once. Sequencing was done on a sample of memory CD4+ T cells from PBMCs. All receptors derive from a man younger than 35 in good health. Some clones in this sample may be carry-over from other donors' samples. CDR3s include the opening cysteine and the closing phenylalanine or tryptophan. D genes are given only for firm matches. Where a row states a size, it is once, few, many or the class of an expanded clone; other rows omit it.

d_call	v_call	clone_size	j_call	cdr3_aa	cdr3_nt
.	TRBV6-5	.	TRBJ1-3	CASSYSRGFGNTIYF	TGTGCCAGCAGTTACTCGAGGGGTTTTGGAAACACCATATATTTT
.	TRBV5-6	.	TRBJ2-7	CASSKSFQGGYEQYF	TGTGCCAGCAGCAAATCTTTCCAGGGAGGTTACGAGCAGTACTTC
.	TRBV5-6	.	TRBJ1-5	CASREGRDQPQHF	TGTGCCAGCAGGGAGGGCAGAGATCAGCCCCAGCATTTT
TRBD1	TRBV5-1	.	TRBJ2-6	CASSWRTGEAGANVLTF	TGCGCCAGCAGCTGGAGGACAGGGGAAGCTGGGGCCAACGTCCTGACTTTC
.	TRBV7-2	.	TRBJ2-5	CASSLRQGRETQYF	TGTGCCAGCAGCTTACGGCAGGGTCGAGAGACCCAGTACTTC
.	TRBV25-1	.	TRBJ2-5	CASSEGFFAGGQETQYF	TGTGCCAGCAGTGAAGGGTTTTTCGCCGGGGGCCAAGAGACCCAGTACTTC
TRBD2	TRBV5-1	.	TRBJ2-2	CASSLLRETGELFF	TGCGCCAGCAGCTTGTTGCGGGAGACCGGGGAGCTGTTTTTT
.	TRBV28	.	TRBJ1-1	CASTLSRRTEAFF	TGTGCCAGCACCCTAAGTCGTAGAACTGAAGCTTTCTTT
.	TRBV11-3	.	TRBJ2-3	CASSPGTSMADTQYF	TGTGCCAGCAGCCCCGGGACGAGTATGGCAGATACGCAGTATTTT
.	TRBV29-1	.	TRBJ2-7	CSVETVVYEQCF	TGCAGCGTTGAGACAGTTGTCTACGAGCAGTGCTTC
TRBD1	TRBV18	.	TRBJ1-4	CASSALTGPNEKLFF	TGTGCCAGCTCAGCCCTGACAGGGCCTAATGAAAAACTGTTTTTT
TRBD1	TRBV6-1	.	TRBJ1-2	CASSENRGLGQGGGYTF	TGTGCCAGCAGTGAAAACAGGGGGTTGGGACAGGGAGGTGGCTACACCTTC
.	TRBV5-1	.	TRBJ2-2	CASSLLGTGELFF	TGCGCCAGCAGCTTGTTGGGGACCGGGGAGCTGTTTTTT
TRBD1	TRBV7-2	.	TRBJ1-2	CASSPQQGGIHGYTF	TGTGCCAGCAGCCCCCAGCAGGGGGGGATACATGGCTACACCTTC
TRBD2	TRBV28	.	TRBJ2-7	CASSLSLAGGNLYEQYF	TGTGCCAGCAGTCTGAGTCTAGCGGGAGGAAATCTCTACGAGCAGTACTTC
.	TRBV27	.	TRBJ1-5	CASSIRENQPQHF	TGTGCCAGCAGTATAAGAGAGAATCAGCCCCAGCATTTT
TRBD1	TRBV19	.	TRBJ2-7	CASSITGQGYEQYF	TGTGCCAGTAGTATTACGGGACAGGGCTACGAGCAGTACTTC
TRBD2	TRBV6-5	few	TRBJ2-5	CASSPRLAGGETQYF	TGTGCCAGCAGTCCGCGTCTAGCGGGAGGTGAGACCCAGTACTTC
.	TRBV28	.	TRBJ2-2	CASSLSQGSFYTGELFF	TGTGCCAGCAGTTTATCCCAGGGATCTTTTTACACCGGGGAGCTGTTTTTT
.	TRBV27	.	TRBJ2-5	CASSFGGVGETQYF	TGTGCCAGCAGTTTTGGCGGGGTGGGAGAGACCCAGTACTTC
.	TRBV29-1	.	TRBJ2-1	CSVEGQYNEQFF	TGCAGCGTTGAAGGCCAGTACAATGAGCAGTTCTTC
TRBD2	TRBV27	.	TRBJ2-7	CASSLAGVAYEQYF	TGTGCCAGTTCCTTAGCGGGAGTGGCCTACGAGCAGTACTTC
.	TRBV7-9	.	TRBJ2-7	CASSLVSDEQYF	TGTGCCAGCAGCTTAGTGAGTGACGAGCAGTACTTC
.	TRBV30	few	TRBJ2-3	CAWRWGGTASDTQYF	TGTGCCTGGAGGTGGGGCGGGACGGCCTCAGATACGCAGTATTTT
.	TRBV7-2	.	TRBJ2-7	CASSLARDSSYEQYF	TGTGCCAGCAGCTTAGCGCGGGACAGCTCCTACGAGCAGTACTTC
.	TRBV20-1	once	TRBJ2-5	CSALRTETQYF	TGCAGTGCACTAAGAACGGAGACCCAGTACTTC
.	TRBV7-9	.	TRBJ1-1	CASSWTDSEAFF	TGTGCCAGCAGCTGGACAGATTCTGAAGCTTTCTTT
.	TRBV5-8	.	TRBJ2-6	CASSLERSSGANVLTF	TGTGCCAGCAGCTTGGAGAGGTCCTCTGGGGCCAACGTCCTGACTTTC
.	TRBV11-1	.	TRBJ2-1	CASSSFSASDEQFF	TGTGCCAGCAGCTCATTCTCGGCCTCGGATGAGCAGTTCTTC
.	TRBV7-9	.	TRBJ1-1	CASSLAGNTEAFF	TGTGCCAGCAGCTTAGCGGGTAACACTGAAGCTTTCTTT
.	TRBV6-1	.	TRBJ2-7	CASRTLLSPYEQYF	TGTGCCAGCAGGACTCTCCTCTCCCCCTACGAGCAGTACTTC
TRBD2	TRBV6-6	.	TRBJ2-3	CASSYSVREVSDTQYF	TGTGCCAGCAGTTACTCGGTGCGGGAGGTTTCAGATACGCAGTATTTT
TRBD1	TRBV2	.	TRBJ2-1	CASSVRSGQSSYNEQFF	TGTGCCAGCAGTGTCCGATCGGGACAGAGCTCCTACAATGAGCAGTTCTTC
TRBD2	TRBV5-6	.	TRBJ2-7	CASSPVDRTSGAYEQYF	TGTGCCAGCAGCCCCGTCGATAGGACTAGCGGGGCCTACGAGCAGTACTTC
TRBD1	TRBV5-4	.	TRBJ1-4	CASSLGGQGNEKLFF	TGTGCCAGCAGCTTAGGGGGACAGGGTAATGAAAAACTGTTTTTT
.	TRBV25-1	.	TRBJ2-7	CASEDPTGGGSYEQYF	TGTGCCAGCGAAGACCCGACAGGCGGAGGTTCCTACGAGCAGTACTTC
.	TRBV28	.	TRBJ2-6	CASRSTGTNSGANVLTF	TGTGCCAGCAGATCGACAGGTACTAACTCTGGGGCCAACGTCCTGACTTTC
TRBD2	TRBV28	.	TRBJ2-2	CASSPGTSGRNGELFF	TGTGCCAGCAGTCCCGGGACTAGCGGACGGAACGGGGAGCTGTTTTTT
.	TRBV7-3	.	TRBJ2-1	CASSLMEGGEQFF	TGTGCCAGCAGCTTAATGGAGGGGGGTGAGCAGTTCTTC
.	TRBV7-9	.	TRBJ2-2	CASSPVHTGELFF	TGTGCCAGCAGCCCCGTCCACACCGGGGAGCTGTTTTTT
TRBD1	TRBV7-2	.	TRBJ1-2	CASSTGQGDISRYTF	TGTGCCAGCAGCACCGGACAGGGGGACATTAGTCGGTACACCTTC
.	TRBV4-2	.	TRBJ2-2	CASSQGPLGSGELFF	TGTGCCAGCAGCCAAGGCCCCTTAGGGTCCGGGGAGCTGTTTTTT
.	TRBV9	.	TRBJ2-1	CASSLGPNNEQFF	TGTGCCAGCAGCCTTGGACCCAACAATGAGCAGTTCTTC